The rows below give T cell receptor beta chains drawn from one sample of a study of identical twins. A single record per CDR3 protein comes from TCRdb applying MiXCR to the 5' RACE reads. The table includes about 890,000 distinct CDR3 sequences, approximately 13% detected once. The same data also went into a second study, on yellow fever vaccine responses in identical twins.

The sample was PBMCs. The origin of the receptors is a woman younger than 30 in good health. Each CDR3 is given with its conserved first and last residue.

V gene	J gene	CDR3 protein
TRBV18	TRBJ1-1	CASSPVTAMNTEAFF
TRBV29-1	TRBJ2-1	CSVEDSNNEQFF
TRBV5-1	TRBJ2-1	CASSLGQTSLYNEQFF
TRBV24-1	TRBJ2-3	CATRGETDTQYF
TRBV19	TRBJ1-5	CASSIDGGNQPQHF
TRBV6-5	TRBJ1-2	CASSTHTGITF
TRBV23-1	TRBJ2-1	CASTSRAEGQGNEQFF
TRBV5-1	TRBJ2-3	CASSLQVDTDTQYF
TRBV3-1	TRBJ2-5	CASSQDDGAQETQYF
TRBV12-3/TRBV12-4	TRBJ2-1	CASSLGGGPHNEQFF
TRBV6-1	TRBJ2-4	CASSPLDREKNIQYF
TRBV6-5	TRBJ2-2	CASSYSGGVHGELFF
TRBV5-6	TRBJ2-2	CASSSRGQNTGELFF
TRBV7-8	TRBJ2-1	CASSLGTAGAYNEQFF
TRBV28	TRBJ2-7	CASSFEGPAYEQYF
TRBV27	TRBJ2-2	CASRQGWVAGELFF
TRBV6-1	TRBJ2-1	CASSSFEGNEQFF
TRBV6-1	TRBJ1-2	CASSDGRPTYGGYTF
TRBV27	TRBJ2-1	CASRGAGSSYNEQFF
TRBV3-1	TRBJ2-7	CASSQAGRASYEQYF
TRBV6-1	TRBJ2-1	CASRTSGGSRNEQFF
TRBV7-6	TRBJ2-7	CASSLGLAGGPSEQYF
TRBV28	TRBJ2-7	CASSRIQGTGGDEQYF
TRBV7-9	TRBJ1-4	CASSLGGFTLNEKLFF
TRBV7-2	TRBJ2-3	CASSSPEISTQYF
TRBV2	TRBJ2-2	CASSGLQGNTGELFF
TRBV2	TRBJ1-1	CASRGTGKTEAFF
TRBV25-1	TRBJ2-2	CASPNGVAGLAGELFF
TRBV28	TRBJ2-6	CASSSGGAGANVLTF